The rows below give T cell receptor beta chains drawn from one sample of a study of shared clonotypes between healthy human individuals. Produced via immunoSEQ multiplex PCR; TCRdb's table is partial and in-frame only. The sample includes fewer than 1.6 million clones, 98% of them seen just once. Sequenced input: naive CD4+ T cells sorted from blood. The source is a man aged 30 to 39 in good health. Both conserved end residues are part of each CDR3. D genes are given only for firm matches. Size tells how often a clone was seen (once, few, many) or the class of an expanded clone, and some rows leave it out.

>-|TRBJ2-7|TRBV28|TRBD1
TGTGCCAGCAGTAGCCGGGACAGGGGAGTGTACTTC
CASSSRDRGVYF
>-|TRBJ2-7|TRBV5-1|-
TGCGCCAGCAGCTTGGTTACGGGATCTGGCGAGCAGTACTTC
CASSLVTGSGEQYF
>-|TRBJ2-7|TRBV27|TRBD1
TGTGCCAGCAGTCAACATAGCAGGGGGTACGAGCAGTACTTC
CASSQHSRGYEQYF
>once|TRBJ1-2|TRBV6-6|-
TGTGCCGCACTCCGGGACATTGGCTATGGCTACACCTTC
CAALRDIGYGYTF
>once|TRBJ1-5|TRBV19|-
TGTGCCAGTAGACTCCGTGCTAGCAATCAGCCCCAGCATTTT
CASRLRASNQPQHF
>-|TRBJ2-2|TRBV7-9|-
TGTGCCAGCAGGACAGGGAACACCGGGGAGCTGTTTTTT
CASRTGNTGELFF
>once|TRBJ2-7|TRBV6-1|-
TGTGCCAGCCGCCCGGGTCTAAGCTCCTACGAGCAGTACTTC
CASRPGLSSYEQYF
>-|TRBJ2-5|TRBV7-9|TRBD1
TGTGCCAGCAGTCCTAAAGCCCCGGGACAGGTATTTGTGGAGACCCAGTACTTC
CASSPKAPGQVFVETQYF
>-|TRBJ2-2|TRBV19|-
TGTGCCAGTAGTCTTCGGGCCGATTACGCCGGGGAGCTGTTTTTT
CASSLRADYAGELFF
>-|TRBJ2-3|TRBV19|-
TGTGCCAGTAGTATAGCGAGCTCTAGCACAGATACGCAGTATTTT
CASSIASSSTDTQYF
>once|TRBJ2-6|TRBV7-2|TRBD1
TGTGCCAGCAGCCTCAGGGGGCGCGGGGCCAACGTCCTGACTTTC
CASSLRGRGANVLTF
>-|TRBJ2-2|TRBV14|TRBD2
TGTGCCAGCAGCTATAGACTAGCGGGAGTCACCGGGGAGCTGTTTTTT
CASSYRLAGVTGELFF
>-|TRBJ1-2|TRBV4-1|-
TGCGCCAGCAGCCAAGCCCCAGGAGACTATGGCTACACCTTC
CASSQAPGDYGYTF
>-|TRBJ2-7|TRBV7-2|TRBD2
TGTGCCAGCAGCTTAGTACTAGCGGGAGGGGCCTACGAGCAGTACTTC
CASSLVLAGGAYEQYF
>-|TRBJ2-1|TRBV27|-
TGTGCCAGCAGTGCCATCGGACGGTGGAATGAGCAGTTCTTC
CASSAIGRWNEQFF
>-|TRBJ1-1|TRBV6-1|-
TGTGCCAGCAGTGAAACAGGGAGGACTGAAGCTTTCTTT
CASSETGRTEAFF